This entry lists 9 T cell receptor beta chains sequenced from one sample in a study of identical twins. From the 5' RACE reads, TCRdb called clonotypes with MiXCR, one entry per CDR3 protein. Of 520,000 or so distinct CDR3 sequences listed, less than 25% are singletons. This sample also appeared in a second study, on T cells expressing NK-cell markers.

Sequences were obtained from CD4+ T cells sorted from blood. Receptors originate from a woman under 30 in good health.

On this clonotype itself: One end of the junction varies from germline; a read error may be responsible. V usage is TRBV23-1 and J usage is TRBJ2-7, with D unclear. TRBV23-1 is assigned to the ORF class and has an uncertain function. The CDR3 totals 8 residues. The CDR3 region is CASRSYNF. The CDR3 region has the DNA TGCGCCAGCAGGAGCTATAACTTC.

This clonotype was detected ten times or more. The rearrangement uses TRBV12-3 or TRBV12-4 and TRBJ2-1, with 8 nucleotides matching TRBD1. This CDR3 has 13 amino acids. The ends lost 5 bases at V and 8 bases at J; junction bases unmatched: 5. CDR3 protein: CASSTDRGHEQFF. The CDR3 coding sequence is TGTGCCAGCAGTACCGACAGGGGCCATGAGCAGTTCTTC.

This clonotype has more than one count but fewer than ten. The V gene is TRBV5-8, the J gene TRBJ1-1, with no clear D. CDR1 and CDR2 (germline): SGHTS, YDEGEE. The germline V and J ends were trimmed by 0 bases and 9 bases, with 9 bases remaining between them. This CDR3 spans 12 amino acids. The CDR3 loop is CASSLVRVKAFF. The CDR3 DNA reads TGTGCCAGCAGCTTGGTCCGGGTTAAAGCTTTCTTT.

This clonotype came up once. As DNA, the CDR3 is TGTGCCAGCAGACACAGGGGCGAGACCCAGTACTTC. This codes for CASRHRGETQYF. This chain uses TRBV12-3 or TRBV12-4 with TRBJ2-5; 7 bases map to TRBD1. Losses at the gene ends were 6 bases for V and 5 bases for J; bases not matched to a gene: 3. The CDR3 runs 12 residues.

This clonotype showed up just a few times. This sequence joins TRBV12-3 or TRBV12-4 and TRBJ2-3; no firm D call. V was clipped by 2 bases and J by 6 bases, with 6 bases between them. The CDR3 extends over 12 amino acids. The CDR3 reads CASSLNPDTQYF. DNA of the CDR3: TGTGCCAGCAGTTTAAACCCGGATACGCAGTATTTT.

The CDR3 DNA sequence: TGCGCCAGCAGAACGGAGCCGAATAGCAATCAGCCCCAGCATTTT. Its translation is CASRTEPNSNQPQHF. J is TRBJ1-5 and V is TRBV5-1, with D hard to call. This CDR3 has 15 residues. CDR1 and CDR2 from the germline V gene are SGHRS and YFSETQ. V shed 5 bases and J shed 0 bases, with 12 bases lying between them.

The chain recombines TRBV24-1 with TRBJ2-3; a weak D match, TRBD1 (6 bases). This CDR3 spans 13 amino acids. The V gene's germline CDR1 is KGHDR and CDR2 SFDVKD. Trimming removed 6 bases from V and 4 bases from J, with 10 bases in between. CDR3 loop: CATSTQGSDTQYF. CDR3 bases: TGTGCCACCAGTACACAGGGATCAGATACGCAGTATTTT.

This clonotype showed up just a few times. This chain joins TRBV4-1 and TRBJ2-7; 7 bases fit TRBD1. CDR1 and CDR2 (germline): MGHRA, YSYEKL. The J segment lost 2 bases and the V segment lost 5 bases, leaving 3 bases of the junction unmatched. This CDR3 has 13 amino acids. CDR3 protein: CASSTGDTYEQYF. The DNA of the CDR3 is TGCGCCAGCAGCACAGGGGACACCTACGAGCAGTACTTC.

The gene calls are TRBV6-1 and TRBJ2-7, with 9 bases aligning to TRBD2. This CDR3 is built from 14 residues. Germline CDR1 is MNHNS and CDR2 is SASEGT. The J segment lost 5 bases and the V segment lost 5 bases, leaving 7 bases of the junction unmatched. CDR3 nucleotides: TGTGCCAGCAGTCCCCTAGCGGGAAGCAACGAGCAGTACTTC. Its translation is CASSPLAGSNEQYF.